This TCR beta chain was captured by sequencing in a study of T cells in Graves' hyperthyroidism and ophthalmopathy. Whole-study results and caveats: Ophthalmopathy could be told apart from stable hyperthyroidism with a 13 V-J model. Blood also showed most of the thyroid clonotypes that were expanded above 0.001.

The V gene's germline CDR1 is DFQATT and CDR2 SNEGSKA (reference sequence). The CDR3 totals 11 residues. V was trimmed by 4 bases and J by 5 bases, leaving 9 bases between them. This clonotype was recorded at least ten times. Its antigen remains unidentified. Template material for amplifying TCR beta CDR3 regions consisted of RNA transcripts. First-round RT-PCR with HTBI primers amplified the TCR CDR3 region. TCRdb reanalysed the multiplex PCR reads using MiXCR and keeps one entry per CDR3 protein. The top ten hold around 8% of the sample, which has 500,000 to 750,000 distinct CDR3 sequences, roughly 46% seen once.

The receptor's source is a woman under 30 with Graves' hyperthyroidism. Sequencing was performed on peripheral blood or thyroid tissue (not recorded which). The rearrangement uses TRBV20-1 and TRBJ2-7, with a possible D match to TRBD1 (6 bases). DNA for the CDR3: TGCAGTGCTATCAGGGGCGACGAGCAGTACTTC. Its protein is CSAIRGDEQYF.